The next 2 T cell receptor beta chains were all read from a single sample in a study of blood T cells in healthy people across ages. The authors ran a second PCR of about 6 to 11 cycles using a sample-barcoded 5' primer and a J-beta primer mix. TCRdb re-analysed the 5' RACE reads in MiXCR, keeping a single row per CDR3 protein. The repertoire holds 1.5 million to 2 million distinct CDR3 sequences, with roughly 27% as singletons. The sample consisted of blood. The receptors here all came from a woman in her 30s in good health.

This clonotype has ten or more counts. The V call is TRBV6-6, the J call TRBJ2-7, with a weak D call TRBD2 (7 bases). Germline CDR1 is MNHNY and CDR2 is SVGAGI (reference sequence). The CDR3 length is 14 residues. The V end was cut by 5 bases, the J end by 12 bases, with 23 bases between. The CDR3, as DNA: TGTGCCAGCAGTGGGCGGGGGCAGGGTGAAACCTGGTACTTC. This gives the protein CASSGRGQGETWYF.

The chain joins TRBV28 to TRBJ2-3; the D gene is possibly TRBD2 (5 bases). This CDR3 has 12 residues. The germline V gene has CDR1 MDHEN and CDR2 SYDVKM. Trimming took 8 bases from V and 1 from J, leaving 7 bases between them. Written as DNA, the CDR3 is TGTGCCAGCGAGGGAGGCACAGATACGCAGTATTTT. Its translation is CASEGGTDTQYF.